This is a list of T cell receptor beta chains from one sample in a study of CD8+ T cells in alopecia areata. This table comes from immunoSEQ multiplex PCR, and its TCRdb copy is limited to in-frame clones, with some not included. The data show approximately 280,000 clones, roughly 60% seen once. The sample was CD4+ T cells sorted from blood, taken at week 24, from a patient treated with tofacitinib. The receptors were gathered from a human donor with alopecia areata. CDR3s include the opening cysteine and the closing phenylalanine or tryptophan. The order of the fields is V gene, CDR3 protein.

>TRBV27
CASSRTGGEQYF
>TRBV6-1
CASLGQSNSPLHF
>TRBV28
CASSTNYEQYF
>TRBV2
CASALPKDGTNYGYTF
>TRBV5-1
CASSLPQTGTEAASKQYF
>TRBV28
CASSLIPPGTRYGEQYF
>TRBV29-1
CSVEVAGTYEQYF
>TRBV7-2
CASSLLRQLYGYTF
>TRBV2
CASREAGSYEQYF
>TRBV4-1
CASSQDGLGANEKLFF
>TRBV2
CASSRPAGTLTSKQYF
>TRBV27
CASSLKPGGPEQFF
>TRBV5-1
CASSTGGSTDTQYF
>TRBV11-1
CASSLPPNYNEQFF
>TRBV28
CASSFRTGRETQYF
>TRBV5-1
CASSLAPGLAGDYF
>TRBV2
CASSLGRAGANVLTF
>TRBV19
CAISDRDEGYTF
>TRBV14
CASTSMAGTDTQYF
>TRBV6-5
CASSYEGTGKYTEAFF
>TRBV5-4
CASRGGQGNIETQYF
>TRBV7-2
CASSLGAGQETQYF
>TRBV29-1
CSMVRGPPWEQYF
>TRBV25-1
CASEDRGGGELFF